Listed here are 27 T cell receptor beta chains from one sample, sequenced in a study of blood T cell repertoires in COVID-19. Only in-frame clones appear in the TCRdb table, and some are missing; sequencing was by immunoSEQ multiplex PCR. The sample includes roughly 43,000 clones, approximately 85% of them seen just once. The sample was peripheral blood. All receptors come from a human donor in a cohort sampled during active COVID-19.

This clone was counted a single time. CDR3 loop: CASSHLQVVNTEAFF. CDR3 coding DNA: TGTGCCAGCAGCCACCTACAGGTCGTGAACACTGAAGCTTTCTTT. The genes are TRBV11-1 and TRBJ1-1; D is possibly TRBD1 (5 bases). The CDR3 loop spans 15 amino acids. Between the trimmed V and J ends, which lost 5 bases and 0 bases, there was a span of 13 bases. Germline V gene data show CDR1 as SGHAT and CDR2 as FQDESV (reference sequence).

This clone was counted a few times. The rearrangement uses TRBV4-3 and TRBJ1-6, with TRBD1 identical over 9 bases. With 3 bases clipped from V and 7 bases from J, the junction kept 4 bases outside the gene matches. Germline V gives CDR1 LGHNA, CDR2 YSLEER. This CDR3 is 15 amino acids long. The CDR3 DNA reads TGCGCCAGCAGCCACCCGGGGACAGGGAATTCACCCCTCCACTTT. Protein sequence: CASSHPGTGNSPLHF.

The chain combines TRBV10-3 with TRBJ1-1; tentatively, D is TRBD1 (6 bases). CDR3 length: 14 residues. Trimming took 10 bases from V and 3 from J, leaving 18 bases between them. The germline V gene encodes CDR1 ENHRY and CDR2 SYGVKD. The DNA for the CDR3 is TGTGCCACGGAGGGGGGGGGATCGGACACTGAAGCTTTCTTT. It codes for CATEGGGSDTEAFF.

V usage is TRBV5-1 and J usage is TRBJ2-1, with unresolved D. CDR3 size: 16 residues. Looked up from germline, CDR1 is SGHRS and CDR2 is YFSETQ. The V end lost 0 bases, the J end lost 0 bases, and 10 bases lay between the germline ends. The CDR3 here is CASSLASRSSYNEQFF. The DNA of the CDR3 is TGCGCCAGCAGCTTGGCCAGCCGGAGCTCCTACAATGAGCAGTTCTTC.

The chain uses TRBV5-4 and TRBJ2-3; D is undetermined. This CDR3 contains 12 residues. In germline, CDR1 is SGHNT, CDR2 YYREEE (reference sequence). The V and J ends lost 1 base and 6 bases respectively, with 6 bases between them. The CDR3 DNA reads TGTGCCAGCAGCTTGTGGGCGGATACGCAGTATTTT. As protein: CASSLWADTQYF.

The rearrangement uses TRBV19 and TRBJ2-7, with 8 bases identical to TRBD1. V lost 6 bases and J lost 6; bases outside the gene matches: 4. The germline V gene has CDR1 LNHDA and CDR2 SQIVND (reference sequence). The CDR3 extends over 12 amino acids. Written as DNA, the CDR3 is TGTGCCAGTAGCGACAGGGGAACCGAGCAGTACTTC. It encodes CASSDRGTEQYF. Looking up the rest from reference TRBV19 and TRBJ2-7 gives the full variable domain: DGGITQSPKYLFRKEGQNVTLSCEQNLNHDAMYWYRQDPGQGLRLIYYSQIVNDFQKGDIAEGYSVSREKKESFPLTVTSAQKNPTAFYLCASSDRGTEQYFGPGTRLTVT.

This rearrangement joins TRBV19 to TRBJ1-2; 9 nucleotides agree with TRBD1. CDR3 length equals 15 residues. Trimming removed 1 base from V and 6 bases from J; junction bases left unmatched: 6. The germline V gene has CDR1 LNHDA and CDR2 SQIVND (reference sequence). The CDR3 region is CASSIGGQGKNGYTF. The CDR3 region has the DNA TGTGCCAGTAGTATAGGAGGACAGGGGAAGAATGGCTACACCTTC.

The chain carries TRBV3-1 (or the pseudogene TRBV3-2) and TRBJ2-1; D is perhaps TRBD2 (7 bases). Trimming removed 4 bases at V and 4 bases at J, with 14 bases between. Germline-derived CDR1 and CDR2 are LGHDT and YNNKEL (reference sequence). The CDR3 totals 15 residues. The CDR3: CASSLTKGGYNEQFF. CDR3 sequence (DNA): TGTGCCAGCAGCCTAACGAAGGGGGGGTACAATGAGCAGTTCTTC.

The genes are TRBV7-2 and TRBJ2-7, with a possible D match to TRBD2 (5 bases). CDR1 and CDR2 (germline): SGHTA, FQGNSA. The CDR3 is 13 amino acids. Trimming pared 5 bases from V and 6 bases from J, leaving 14 bases between. The CDR3 DNA is TGTGCCAGCAGCCCCGGTACCCGGGGCGAGCAGTACTTC. The encoded protein is CASSPGTRGEQYF.

This chain connects TRBV11-2 to TRBJ2-1; 9 bases are shared with TRBD2. This CDR3 is 16 amino acids long. Looked up from germline, CDR1 is SGHAT and CDR2 is FQNNGV. The ends lost 2 bases at V and 2 bases at J; junction bases unmatched: 4. The CDR3 here is CASSLYGGGAYNEQFF. The CDR3 DNA sequence: TGTGCCAGCAGCTTATATGGCGGGGGGGCCTACAATGAGCAGTTCTTC.

The rearrangement links TRBV11-3 to TRBJ2-7; 7 positions agree with TRBD1. V lost 1 base and J lost 2; bases outside the gene matches: 5. The germline V gene encodes CDR1 SGHNT and CDR2 YENEEA. This CDR3 is 15 amino acids long. CDR3 bases: TGTGCCAGCAGCTTAGCCGGGACAGAAACCTACGAGCAGTACTTC. This gives the protein CASSLAGTETYEQYF.

This clone has only a few counts. The chain links TRBV6-5 to TRBJ2-7; 12 bases align to TRBD1. The CDR3 covers 15 residues. J lost 2 bases, V lost 6 bases, and 5 bases had no gene match. From germline, CDR1 is MNHEY and CDR2 SVGAGI. The CDR3 region is CASRGQGAGTYEQYF. CDR3 sequence (DNA): TGTGCCAGCAGGGGACAGGGGGCAGGGACCTACGAGCAGTACTTC.

The rearrangement joins TRBV28 to TRBJ2-7; a possible D gene is TRBD1 (5 bases). V was cut by 2 bases and J by 4 bases, with 9 bases left in between. Germline V CDR1 and CDR2: MDHEN, SYDVKM. The CDR3 covers 13 residues. In nucleotides, the CDR3 is TGTGCCAGCAGTTTACCGACAGATTACGAGCAGTACTTC. It is translated as CASSLPTDYEQYF.

The chain couples TRBV28 to TRBJ1-5; 8 bases fit TRBD1. Germline V CDR1 and CDR2: MDHEN, SYDVKM. Trimming took 6 bases from V and 9 from J; bases not matched to a gene: 7. This CDR3 contains 13 residues. The chain's CDR3 is CASSPDRDRPQHF. DNA of the CDR3: TGTGCCAGCAGCCCGGACAGGGATCGGCCCCAGCATTTT.

The chain links TRBV6-5 to TRBJ2-5; 8 nucleotides match TRBD1. The V and J ends lost 6 bases and 3 bases, in that order; junction bases with no gene match: 9. The CDR3 loop spans 15 amino acids. Germline V lookup: CDR1 MNHEY, CDR2 SVGAGI. CDR3 nucleotides: TGTGCCAGCAGCACAGGGGGGCTAGGAGAAGAGACCCAGTACTTC. Its protein product is CASSTGGLGEETQYF.

The table lists this clone with a few counts. This chain connects TRBV7-9 to TRBJ2-7; a weak D match, TRBD2 (6 bases). Germline loops: CDR1 SEHNR, CDR2 FQNEAQ (reference sequence). The CDR3 is 16 residues long. The V gene lost 1 base and the J gene lost 3 bases, with 16 bases spanning the gap. As DNA, the CDR3 is TGTGCCAGCAGCTTAGTTGGTAGCGGCCATTACTACGAGCAGTACTTC. Translation: CASSLVGSGHYYEQYF.

This clone came up once. The chain is built from TRBV20-1 and TRBJ1-6; 7 bases line up with TRBD1. The CDR3 loop spans 18 amino acids. CDR1 DFQATT and CDR2 SNEGSKA come from the germline V gene (reference sequence). The trim removed 3 bases at V and 2 bases at J, leaving 13 bases unmatched. CDR3 coding DNA: TGCAGTGCTAGTCCACAGGGGTTAGGTATGGCCTATAATTCACCCCTCCACTTT. Translation: CSASPQGLGMAYNSPLHF.

This clone showed up just a few times. This chain connects TRBV19 to TRBJ2-1; 7 bases line up with TRBD1. V dropped 3 bases and J dropped 0; count of bases not matched to a gene: 2. The CDR3 length is 15 residues. CDR1 is LNHDA, CDR2 SQIVND, per germline (reference sequence). Here the CDR3 reads CASSIRDSSYNEQFF. DNA of the CDR3: TGTGCCAGTAGTATCCGGGACAGCTCCTACAATGAGCAGTTCTTC. Full variable domain (remainder filled in from reference TRBV19 and TRBJ2-1): DGGITQSPKYLFRKEGQNVTLSCEQNLNHDAMYWYRQDPGQGLRLIYYSQIVNDFQKGDIAEGYSVSREKKESFPLTVTSAQKNPTAFYLCASSIRDSSYNEQFFGPGTRLTVL.

The rearrangement links TRBV4-2 to TRBJ2-5; tentative D call: TRBD2 (7 bases). The V gene's germline CDR1 is LGHNA and CDR2 YNFKEQ. Trimming took off 0 bases at V and 5 bases at J, with 22 bases between the two ends. The CDR3 runs 18 residues. This chain's CDR3 is CASSQERRRGGAHETQYF. In nucleotides, the CDR3 is TGTGCCAGCAGCCAAGAGAGGAGGAGAGGGGGGGCCCACGAGACCCAGTACTTC.

This chain joins TRBV5-1 and TRBJ2-3; TRBD1 is a possible D gene (6 bases). Trimming removed 5 bases from V and 1 base from J, with 14 bases in between. This CDR3 region has 15 residues. In germline, CDR1 is SGHRS, CDR2 YFSETQ. The CDR3 is CASRDREMGTDTQYF. CDR3 nucleotide sequence: TGCGCCAGCAGGGACAGAGAGATGGGCACAGATACGCAGTATTTT.

The CDR3 here is CASSLASAGGYGYTF. The CDR3 DNA sequence: TGCGCCAGCAGCTTGGCCAGTGCGGGGGGCTATGGCTACACCTTC. The chain combines TRBV5-1 with TRBJ1-2; a weak D match, TRBD1 (5 bases). This CDR3 spans 15 amino acids. V was trimmed by 0 bases and J by 4 bases, leaving 13 bases between them. Germline loops: CDR1 SGHRS, CDR2 YFSETQ.

CDR3 sequence reads: CASSKGQLLEKLFF. DNA for the CDR3: TGTGCCAGCAGTAAGGGGCAGCTCCTAGAAAAACTGTTTTTT. The chain couples TRBV6-5 to TRBJ1-4; D perhaps matches TRBD1 (5 bases). Germline lookup yields CDR1 MNHEY and CDR2 SVGAGI. The V gene lost 5 bases and the J gene lost 8 bases, with 15 bases spanning the gap. The CDR3 is made up of 14 amino acids.

V gene TRBV9 combines with J gene TRBJ2-5; 8 bases are a match to TRBD2. V shed 4 bases and J 5 bases; nucleotides not matched to a gene: 13. The germline V gene encodes CDR1 SGDLS and CDR2 YYNGEE. The CDR3 contains 16 residues. The CDR3 protein is CASSSTSGFPGETQYF. In DNA form, the CDR3 reads TGTGCCAGCAGCTCAACTAGCGGTTTCCCGGGGGAGACCCAGTACTTC.

The V call is TRBV2, the J call TRBJ2-5, with D possibly being TRBD2 (5 bases). The germline gives CDR1 SNHLY, CDR2 FYNNEI. V dropped 6 bases and J dropped 5 bases, with 19 bases sitting between them. The CDR3 sequence is 15 residues long. The CDR3 region has the DNA TGTGCCAGCAGAAGGAGGCTTGAGCGGCGGGAGACCCAGTACTTC. Its protein is CASRRRLERRETQYF.

The J gene is TRBJ2-7, the V gene TRBV7-8, with D unclear. Between the trimmed V and J ends, which lost 3 bases and 7 bases, there was a span of 7 bases. The CDR3 extends over 11 amino acids. Germline lookup yields CDR1 SGHVS and CDR2 FQNEAQ. This CDR3 is CASSLPGEQYF. DNA of the CDR3: TGTGCCAGCAGCTTGCCCGGGGAGCAGTACTTC.

This clone appeared once. The chain joins TRBV13 to TRBJ2-1; D gene uncertain. Germline CDR1 is PRHDT and CDR2 is FYEKMQ (reference sequence). The CDR3 has 11 amino acids. V lost 3 bases and J lost 7, with 4 bases in between. The DNA for the CDR3 is TGTGCCAGCAGCTTTTATAATGAGCAGTTCTTC. Translation gives CASSFYNEQFF.

The rearrangement joins TRBV5-1 to TRBJ2-2; 8 bases are a match to TRBD2. The junction had 16 bases not matched to a gene; V was cut back by 6 bases and J by 0 bases. Per the germline V gene, CDR1 is SGHRS and CDR2 is YFSETQ. The CDR3 contains 19 residues. The CDR3 DNA reads TGCGCCAGCACGTTCGGGACCGGGACTAGAGGGGCGAACACCGGGGAGCTGTTTTTT. The encoded protein is CASTFGTGTRGANTGELFF.